This T cell receptor beta chain was captured in a study of T cells in Graves' hyperthyroidism and ophthalmopathy. This CDR3 is built from 15 residues. CDR1 and CDR2 (germline): SGDLS, YYNGEE. V lost 0 bases and J 0 bases, leaving 7 bases between the germline ends. Study outcomes and limitations: From stable hyperthyroidism, ophthalmopathy was separated by a 13 V-J model.

What was amplified from RNA transcripts were TCR beta CDR3 regions. A set of HTBI primers served as the primers for a first-round RT-PCR of the TCR CDR3. MiXCR, applied by TCRdb to the multiplex PCR reads, yields one record per CDR3 protein. The repertoire holds about 180,000 distinct CDR3 sequences, with over 8% as singletons. This clonotype was found many times. Its target is not known. Patients having uncontrolled infection, another autoimmune disease, pregnancy or lactation were not included. Clinicians diagnosed patients from clinical symptoms, serum thyroxine and TRAb, thyroid ultrasound and orbital computed tomography. It was at first hyperthyroidism diagnosis, before any ophthalmopathy symptoms, that the blood sample was taken.

The clonotype was recovered from a woman aged 18 to 35 with Graves' hyperthyroidism that later progressed to Graves' ophthalmopathy. This chain joins TRBV9 and TRBJ1-5; D remains ambiguous. Sequenced: blood. The CDR3: CASSVEADSNQPQHF. CDR3 sequence (DNA): TGTGCCAGCAGCGTAGAAGCAGATAGCAATCAGCCCCAGCATTTT.